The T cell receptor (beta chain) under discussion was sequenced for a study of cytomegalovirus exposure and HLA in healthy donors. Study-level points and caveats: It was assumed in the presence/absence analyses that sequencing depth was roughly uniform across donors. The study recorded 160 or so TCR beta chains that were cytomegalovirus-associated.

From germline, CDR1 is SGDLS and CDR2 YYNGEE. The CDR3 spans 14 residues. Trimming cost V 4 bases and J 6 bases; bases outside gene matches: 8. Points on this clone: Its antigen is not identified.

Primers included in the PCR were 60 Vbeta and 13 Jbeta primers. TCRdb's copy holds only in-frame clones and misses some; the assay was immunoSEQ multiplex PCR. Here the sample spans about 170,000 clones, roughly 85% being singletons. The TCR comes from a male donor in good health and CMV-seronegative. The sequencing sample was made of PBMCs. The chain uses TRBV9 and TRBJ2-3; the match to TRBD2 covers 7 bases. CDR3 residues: CASSPRTSQDTQYF. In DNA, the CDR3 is TGTGCCAGCAGCCCCCGGACTAGTCAGGATACGCAGTATTTT.